What follows are 26 T cell receptor beta chains derived from one specimen sequenced in a study of neurological immune-mediated disorders. TCRdb recomputed calls from the 5' RACE reads with MiXCR, one row per CDR3 protein. The sample lists about 44,000 distinct CDR3 sequences, roughly 6.3% occurring once. What was sequenced was CD4+ T cells from blood. These receptors were obtained from a woman between 40 and 55 years old in good health.

The chain carries TRBV29-1 and TRBJ2-1; 11 bases align to TRBD2. Germline CDR1 is SQVTM and CDR2 is ANQGSEA. The V gene end was trimmed by 6 bases and the J gene end by 8 bases; junction bases not matched to a gene: 9. This CDR3 spans 14 amino acids. CDR3 sequence: CSVVGLAGGDEQFF. The CDR3 DNA reads TGCAGCGTCGTCGGCCTAGCGGGGGGAGATGAGCAGTTCTTC.

The V gene is TRBV7-2, the J gene TRBJ2-7; 10 positions agree with TRBD2. CDR1 is SGHTA and CDR2 is FQGNSA in the germline V gene. V dropped 3 bases and J dropped 2; count of bases not matched to a gene: 1. The CDR3 is made up of 14 amino acids. The CDR3: CASSFSGRTYEQYF. As DNA, the CDR3 is TGTGCCAGCAGCTTTAGCGGGAGGACCTACGAGCAGTACTTC.

This clonotype was observed at least ten times. This chain uses TRBV7-2 with TRBJ2-7; D might be TRBD2 (5 bases). Germline CDR1 reads SGHTA; CDR2 reads FQGNSA. The V end was cut by 5 bases, the J end by 6 bases, with 8 bases between. The CDR3 contains 11 residues. The CDR3 loop reads CASSERAEQYF. CDR3 nucleotides: TGTGCCAGCAGCGAGAGGGCCGAGCAGTACTTC.

This clonotype ranks as medium-sized. V usage is TRBV7-9 and J usage is TRBJ2-1; D gene ambiguous. The CDR3 has 13 residues. Germline-derived CDR1 and CDR2 are SEHNR and FQNEAQ (reference sequence). Trimming took off 8 bases at V and 4 bases at J, with 12 bases between the two ends. In DNA form, the CDR3 reads TGTGCCAGCTACTCGAGGCTGTACAATGAGCAGTTCTTC. It yields the protein CASYSRLYNEQFF.

This chain links TRBV6-5 with TRBJ1-1; D uncertain. This CDR3 has 12 residues. The V and J ends lost 6 bases and 3 bases respectively, with 8 bases between them. CDR1 is MNHEY, CDR2 SVGAGI, per germline. CDR3 sequence: CASRAPDTEAFF. CDR3 in DNA: TGTGCCAGCAGGGCCCCCGACACTGAAGCTTTCTTT.

This clonotype was counted many times. The genes are TRBV5-1 and TRBJ2-2, with D unresolved. Trimming cost V 4 bases and J 4 bases, with 14 bases left between them. The CDR3 spans 15 residues. Germline CDR1 and CDR2: SGHRS and YFSETQ. CDR3 nucleotides: TGCGCCAGCAGCCCAATCGCGCTGAGCACCGGGGAGCTGTTTTTT. It yields the protein CASSPIALSTGELFF.

In its sample, this clonotype was seen many times. J is TRBJ2-2 and V is TRBV5-4; maybe TRBD2 (5 bases). The germline V gene has CDR1 SGHNT and CDR2 YYREEE (reference sequence). The CDR3 extends over 13 amino acids. Trimming took off 4 bases at V and 1 base at J, with 5 bases between the two ends. CDR3 DNA: TGTGCCAGCAGCGGAGGGAACACCGGGGAGCTGTTTTTT. This encodes CASSGGNTGELFF.

This clonotype was seen ten or more times. The genes are TRBV25-1 and TRBJ2-7; D is ambiguous. This CDR3 spans 13 amino acids. Between the trimmed V and J ends, which lost 1 base and 2 bases, there was a span of 6 bases. From germline, CDR1 is MGHDK and CDR2 SYGVNS. The CDR3 DNA reads TGTGCCAGCAGTGAATTAATCCCCTACGAGCAGTACTTC. Its protein is CASSELIPYEQYF.

This clonotype was seen many times. This chain's CDR3 is CASSVGGGSYNEQFF. The CDR3 DNA reads TGTGCCAGCAGCGTCGGGGGTGGCTCCTACAATGAGCAGTTCTTC. The V and J genes are TRBV4-2 and TRBJ2-1, with TRBD2 as a possible D gene (6 bases). This CDR3 has 15 residues. Trimming stripped 5 bases from V and 0 bases from J, with 11 bases between. Per germline, CDR1 LGHNA and CDR2 YNFKEQ.

Many counts were recorded for this clonotype. The rearrangement links TRBV10-3 to TRBJ2-7; maybe TRBD1 (6 bases). Trimming took 5 bases from V and 1 from J, leaving 12 bases between them. Germline V lookup: CDR1 ENHRY, CDR2 SYGVKD. This CDR3 has 14 amino acids. The CDR3 nucleotides read TGTGCCATCAGTCCACAGGGTTATTCCTACGAGCAGTACTTC. This gives the protein CAISPQGYSYEQYF.

This clonotype was found a few times. This sequence joins TRBV10-3 and TRBJ2-1, with D possibly matching TRBD1 (5 bases). V was trimmed by 4 bases and J by 5 bases, leaving 18 bases between them. The V gene's germline CDR1 is ENHRY and CDR2 SYGVKD. The CDR3 has 16 amino acids. The CDR3 loop is CAISGTPDPGHNEQFF. Written as DNA, the CDR3 is TGTGCCATCAGTGGAACTCCCGACCCAGGGCACAATGAGCAGTTCTTC.

This clonotype came up many times. The chain uses TRBV29-1 and TRBJ2-1; D call uncertain. Germline loops: CDR1 SQVTM, CDR2 ANQGSEA. This CDR3 is 14 amino acids long. With 1 base removed from V and 5 bases from J, the gap between germline ends came to 12 bases. CDR3 DNA sequence: TGCAGCGTTGAAGTACCTGACAAGCACAATGAGCAGTTCTTC. Encoded protein: CSVEVPDKHNEQFF.

This clonotype was observed many times. This chain joins TRBV2 and TRBJ1-1, with D hard to call. Deletions cut 3 bases from V and 4 bases from J, with 15 bases between. The CDR3 is 15 amino acids. CDR1 and CDR2 (germline): SNHLY, FYNNEI. CDR3: CASSDESGGFTEAFF. CDR3 nucleotides: TGTGCCAGCAGTGATGAGTCGGGAGGTTTCACTGAAGCTTTCTTT.

Many counts were recorded for this clonotype. V gene TRBV20-1 combines with J gene TRBJ2-7; D perhaps matches TRBD1 (7 bases). Trimming removed 6 bases from V and 3 bases from J, with 15 bases in between. Germline CDR1 DFQATT, CDR2 SNEGSKA (reference sequence). The CDR3 spans 13 residues. The CDR3 loop is CSARGAWSYEQYF. The DNA of the CDR3 is TGCAGTGCCAGGGGGGCGTGGAGCTACGAGCAGTACTTC.

This clonotype has more than one count but fewer than ten. This chain connects TRBV27 to TRBJ2-3; maybe TRBD2 (5 bases). The V end was cut by 0 bases, the J end by 1 base, with 5 bases between. The CDR3 runs to 14 residues. Germline V gene sequence: CDR1 MNHEY, CDR2 SMNVEV (reference sequence). The DNA of the CDR3 is TGTGCCAGCAGTTTATCGAGGGGCACAGATACGCAGTATTTT. It encodes CASSLSRGTDTQYF.

Details on this clonotype: A much larger clone lies a single base off, so this may be a read error. The chain has TRBV7-2 and TRBJ2-1; D is perhaps TRBD1 or TRBD2 (5 bases each). V was pared by 1 base and J by 7 bases, with 11 bases between. Germline CDR1 reads SGHTA; CDR2 reads FQGNSA. This CDR3 contains 14 residues. The CDR3 DNA is TGTGCCAGCAGCTTAGTCGGGGCGACGAATGAGCAGTTCTTC. Protein sequence: CASSLVGATNEQFF. Combining the CDR3 with reference TRBV7-2 and TRBJ2-1 gives the whole variable domain GAGVSQSPSNKVTEKGKDVELRCDPISGHTALYWYRQSLGQGLEFLIYFQGNSAPDKSGLPSDRFSAERTGGSVSTLTIQRTQQEDSAVYLCASSLVGATNEQFFGPGTRLTVL.

Ten or more counts support this clonotype. The rearrangement uses TRBV29-1 and TRBJ2-7; 9 bases align to TRBD2. V shed 7 bases, J shed 7 bases, and the junction held 11 bases outside the gene matches. The CDR3 is made up of 13 amino acids. In germline, CDR1 is SQVTM, CDR2 ANQGSEA. This CDR3 reads CSGTLAGSGEQYF. The CDR3 DNA sequence: TGCAGCGGTACACTAGCGGGTTCGGGGGAGCAGTACTTC.

This clonotype has ten or more counts. The rearrangement uses TRBV7-3 and TRBJ2-3, with D uncertain. The V end was cut by 3 bases, the J end by 3 bases, with 10 bases between. This CDR3 is 14 amino acids long. The germline V gene has CDR1 SGHTA and CDR2 FQGTGA. Here the CDR3 reads CASSLWEGTDTQYF. The CDR3 bases are TGTGCCAGCAGCTTGTGGGAAGGTACAGATACGCAGTATTTT.

This CDR3 is CASSSATGTMNSPLHF. The CDR3 region has the DNA TGTGCCAGCAGCTCCGCCACAGGGACGATGAATTCACCCCTCCACTTT. The chain has TRBV7-8 and TRBJ1-6; D is perhaps TRBD1 (6 bases). V dropped 4 bases and J dropped 7 bases, with 17 bases sitting between them. The germline V gene encodes CDR1 SGHVS and CDR2 FQNEAQ. CDR3 length equals 16 residues.

The table lists this clonotype with many counts. J is TRBJ1-6 and V is TRBV6-5; no firm D call. Trimming removed 2 bases from V and 0 bases from J, with 14 bases in between. CDR3 length: 18 residues. The V gene's germline CDR1 is MNHEY and CDR2 SVGAGI. The CDR3 DNA sequence: TGTGCCAGCAGTTACGGCTTTGGGAGCAGCTCCTATAATTCACCCCTCCACTTT. Its protein product is CASSYGFGSSSYNSPLHF.

This clonotype came up many times. The chain couples TRBV10-3 to TRBJ2-3; D remains unclear. Germline V gene sequence: CDR1 ENHRY, CDR2 SYGVKD. Trimming removed 6 bases from V and 1 base from J, with 11 bases in between. The CDR3 runs to 14 residues. The CDR3 here is CAISQSWGTDTQYF. In nucleotides, the CDR3 is TGTGCCATCAGCCAGTCTTGGGGCACAGATACGCAGTATTTT.

Many counts were recorded for this clonotype. The gene calls are TRBV28 and TRBJ1-4; D remains unclear. V was pared by 2 bases and J by 7 bases, with 14 bases between. Germline V gives CDR1 MDHEN, CDR2 SYDVKM. The CDR3 is 15 residues long. CDR3 sequence reads: CASSLEQGGSEKLFF. CDR3 coding DNA: TGTGCCAGCAGTTTAGAGCAAGGCGGAAGTGAAAAACTGTTTTTT.

This clonotype was seen repeatedly, ten times or more. This chain uses TRBV7-2 with TRBJ2-3; TRBD2 matches at 15 bases. This CDR3 spans 17 amino acids. Germline trimming cut 3 bases from V and 6 bases from J; bases unmatched to any gene: 7. Germline lookup yields CDR1 SGHTA and CDR2 FQGNSA. In nucleotides, the CDR3 is TGTGCCAGCAGCTTTGGAGGACTAGCGGGAGGGTGGGATACGCAGTATTTT. It translates to CASSFGGLAGGWDTQYF.

The table lists this clonotype with many counts. The V gene is TRBV7-2, the J gene TRBJ2-3; D perhaps matches TRBD2 (6 bases). The V gene's germline CDR1 is SGHTA and CDR2 FQGNSA. The CDR3 has 14 amino acids. V was cut by 5 bases and J by 4 bases, with 13 bases left in between. In DNA form, the CDR3 reads TGTGCCAGCAGCCCTCCCGGGGGTTCAGATACGCAGTATTTT. Its translation is CASSPPGGSDTQYF.

This clonotype was detected many times. The CDR3 region has the DNA TGTGCCAGCAGTTTTGTTAGCGGGAGGGCCCCGACCCAGTACTTC. Its translation: CASSFVSGRAPTQYF. The chain recombines TRBV28 with TRBJ2-5, with 11 bases matching TRBD2. There are 15 residues in the CDR3. The germline gives CDR1 MDHEN, CDR2 SYDVKM. With 3 bases clipped from V and 7 bases from J, the junction kept 7 bases outside the gene matches.

This clonotype was counted at least ten times. This chain joins TRBV15 and TRBJ2-1; 11 nucleotides agree with TRBD2. V shed 5 bases, J shed 7 bases, and the junction held 13 bases outside the gene matches. Germline CDR1 is LNHNV and CDR2 is YYDKDF (reference sequence). This CDR3 spans 17 amino acids. CDR3 in amino acids: CATSGIAGGPSGNEQFF. The CDR3 DNA is TGTGCCACCAGCGGAATAGCGGGAGGGCCCTCGGGGAATGAGCAGTTCTTC.